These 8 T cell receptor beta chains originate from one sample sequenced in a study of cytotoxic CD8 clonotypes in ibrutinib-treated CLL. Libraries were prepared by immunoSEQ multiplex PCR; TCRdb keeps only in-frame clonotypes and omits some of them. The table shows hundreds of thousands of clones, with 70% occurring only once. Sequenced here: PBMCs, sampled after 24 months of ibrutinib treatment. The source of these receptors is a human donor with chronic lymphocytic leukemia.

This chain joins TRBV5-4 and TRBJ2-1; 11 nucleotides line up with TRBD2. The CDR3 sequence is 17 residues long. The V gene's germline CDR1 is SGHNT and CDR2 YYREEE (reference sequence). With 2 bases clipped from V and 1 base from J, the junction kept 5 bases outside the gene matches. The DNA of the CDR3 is TGTGCCAGCAGCTTTAGCGGGAGGGCCTTTTCCTACAATGAGCAGTTCTTC. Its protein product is CASSFSGRAFSYNEQFF.

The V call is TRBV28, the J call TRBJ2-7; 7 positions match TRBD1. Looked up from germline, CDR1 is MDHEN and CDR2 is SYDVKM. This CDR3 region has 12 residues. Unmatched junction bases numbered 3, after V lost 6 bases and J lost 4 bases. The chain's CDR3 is CASSLGQYEQYF. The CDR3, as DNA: TGTGCCAGCAGCCTGGGACAGTACGAGCAGTACTTC. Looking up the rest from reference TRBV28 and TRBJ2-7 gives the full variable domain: DVKVTQSSRYLVKRTGEKVFLECVQDMDHENMFWYRQDPGLGLRLIYFSYDVKMKEKGDIPEGYSVSREKKERFSLILESASTNQTSMYLCASSLGQYEQYFGPGTRLTVT.

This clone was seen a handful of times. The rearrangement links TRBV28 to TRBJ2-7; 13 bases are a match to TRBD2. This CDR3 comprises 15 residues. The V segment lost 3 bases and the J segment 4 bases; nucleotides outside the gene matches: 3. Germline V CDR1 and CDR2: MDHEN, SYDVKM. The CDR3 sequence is CASSFETSGRYEQYF. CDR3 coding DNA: TGTGCCAGCAGTTTTGAGACTAGCGGGAGGTACGAGCAGTACTTC.

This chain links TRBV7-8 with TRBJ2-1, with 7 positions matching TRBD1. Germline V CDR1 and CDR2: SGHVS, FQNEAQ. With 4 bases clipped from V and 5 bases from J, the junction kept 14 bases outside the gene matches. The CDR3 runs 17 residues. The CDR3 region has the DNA TGTGCCAGCAGCTCGGTGTCCGGGACAGAGATAAACAATGAGCAGTTCTTC. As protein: CASSSVSGTEINNEQFF.

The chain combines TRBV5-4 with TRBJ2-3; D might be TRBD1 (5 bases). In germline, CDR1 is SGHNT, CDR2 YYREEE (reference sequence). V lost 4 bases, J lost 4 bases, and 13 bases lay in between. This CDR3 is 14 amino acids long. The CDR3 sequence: CASSLRVTADTQYF. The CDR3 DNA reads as TGTGCCAGCAGCCTCAGGGTCACCGCAGATACGCAGTATTTT.

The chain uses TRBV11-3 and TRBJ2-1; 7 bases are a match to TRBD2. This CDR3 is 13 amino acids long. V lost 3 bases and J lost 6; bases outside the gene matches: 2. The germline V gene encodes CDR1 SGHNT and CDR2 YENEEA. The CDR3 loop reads CASSFGTINEQFF. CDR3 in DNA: TGTGCCAGCAGCTTCGGGACTATCAATGAGCAGTTCTTC.

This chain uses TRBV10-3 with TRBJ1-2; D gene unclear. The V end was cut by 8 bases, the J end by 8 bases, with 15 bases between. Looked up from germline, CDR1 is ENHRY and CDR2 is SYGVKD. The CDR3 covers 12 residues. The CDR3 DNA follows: TGTGCCATCCGGGTCCGCGCAGGAGGCTACACCTTC. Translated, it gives CAIRVRAGGYTF.

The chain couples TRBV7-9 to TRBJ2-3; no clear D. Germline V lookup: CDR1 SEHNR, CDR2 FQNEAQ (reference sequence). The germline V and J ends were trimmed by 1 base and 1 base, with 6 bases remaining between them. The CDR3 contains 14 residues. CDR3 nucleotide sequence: TGTGCCAGCAGCTTAGGGGTCGGCACAGATACGCAGTATTTT. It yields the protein CASSLGVGTDTQYF.